Given below is one T cell receptor beta chain in context. Antigen: not known. Excluded were patients having autoimmune disease history or systemic immunosuppression. The data were produced by immunoSEQ multiplex PCR, yet TCRdb's version contains in-frame clones alone and is incomplete. Of under 35,000 clones listed, around 87% are singletons. This entry comes from a study of OX40 agonist ivuxolimab in advanced cancers. Study summary: Ivuxolimab was administered intravenously to patients at 0.01 to 10 mg/kg every 2 weeks. Dose-escalation patients suffered from hepatocellular carcinoma, melanoma, renal cell or head and neck cancer.

The CDR3 runs to 13 residues. Trimming took 1 base from V and 4 from J, leaving 8 bases between them. Germline lookup yields CDR1 SGHVS and CDR2 FNYEAQ. Notes on the study in general: CD4+ and CD8+ blood T cells expanded clonally by week 6 at 0.1 to 3.0 mg/kg.

The sequencing here drew on CD4+ or CD8+ T cells sorted from blood, taken in a trial of the OX40 agonist ivuxolimab. This receptor was identified in an adult with an advanced solid tumor such as melanoma, head and neck, liver or kidney cancer. J is TRBJ2-7 and V is TRBV7-6, with D unclear. This CDR3 reads CASSLGGEYEQYF. CDR3 DNA sequence: TGTGCCAGCAGCTTAGGAGGTGAATACGAGCAGTACTTC.